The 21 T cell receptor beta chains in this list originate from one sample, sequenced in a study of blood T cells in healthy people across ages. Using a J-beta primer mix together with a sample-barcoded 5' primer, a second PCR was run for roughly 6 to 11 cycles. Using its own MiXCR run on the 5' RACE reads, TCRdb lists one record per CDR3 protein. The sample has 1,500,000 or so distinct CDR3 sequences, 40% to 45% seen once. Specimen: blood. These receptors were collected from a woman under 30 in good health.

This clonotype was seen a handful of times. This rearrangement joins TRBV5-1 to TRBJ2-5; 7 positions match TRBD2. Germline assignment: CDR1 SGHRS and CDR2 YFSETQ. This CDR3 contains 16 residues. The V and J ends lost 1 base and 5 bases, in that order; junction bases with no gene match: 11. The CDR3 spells CASSLPLGGSGETQYF. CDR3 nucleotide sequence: TGCGCCAGCAGCTTGCCTCTGGGCGGGAGCGGGGAGACCCAGTACTTC.

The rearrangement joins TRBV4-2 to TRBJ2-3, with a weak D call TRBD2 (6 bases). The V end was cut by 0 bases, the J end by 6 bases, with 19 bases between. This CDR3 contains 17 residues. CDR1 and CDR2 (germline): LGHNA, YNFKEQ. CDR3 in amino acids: CASSQDLRRTGADTQYF. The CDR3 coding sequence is TGTGCCAGCAGCCAAGATCTCCGGAGAACGGGAGCTGATACGCAGTATTTT.

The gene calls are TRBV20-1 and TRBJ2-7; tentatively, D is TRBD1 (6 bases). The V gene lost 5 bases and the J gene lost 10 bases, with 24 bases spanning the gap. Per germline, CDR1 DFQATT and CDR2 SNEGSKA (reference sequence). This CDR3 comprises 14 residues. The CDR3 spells CSAGLSGTRNPQYF. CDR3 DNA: TGCAGTGCTGGTCTCTCCGGGACACGGAATCCCCAGTACTTC.

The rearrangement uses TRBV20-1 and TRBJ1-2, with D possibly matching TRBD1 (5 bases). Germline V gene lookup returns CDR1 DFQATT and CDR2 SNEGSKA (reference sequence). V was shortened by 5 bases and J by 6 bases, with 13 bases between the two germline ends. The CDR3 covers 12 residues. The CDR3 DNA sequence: TGCAGTGCTGGACACTTCAGGGATGGCTACACCTTC. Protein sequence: CSAGHFRDGYTF.

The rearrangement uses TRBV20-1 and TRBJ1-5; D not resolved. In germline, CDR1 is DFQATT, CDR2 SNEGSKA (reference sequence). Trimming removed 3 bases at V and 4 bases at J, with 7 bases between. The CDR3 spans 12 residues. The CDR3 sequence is CSASGLNQPQHF. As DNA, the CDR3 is TGCAGTGCTAGTGGGCTTAATCAGCCCCAGCATTTT.

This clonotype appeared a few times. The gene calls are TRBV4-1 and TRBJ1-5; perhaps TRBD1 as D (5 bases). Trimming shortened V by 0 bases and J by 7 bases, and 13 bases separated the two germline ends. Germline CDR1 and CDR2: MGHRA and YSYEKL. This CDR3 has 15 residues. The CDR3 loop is CASSQDTRAGQPQHF. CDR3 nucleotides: TGCGCCAGCAGCCAAGATACCAGGGCAGGGCAGCCCCAGCATTTT.

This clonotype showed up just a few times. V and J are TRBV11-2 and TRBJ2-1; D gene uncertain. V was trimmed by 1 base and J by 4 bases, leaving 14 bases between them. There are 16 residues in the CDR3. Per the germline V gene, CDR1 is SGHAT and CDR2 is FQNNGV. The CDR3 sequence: CASSLVPVGVYNEQFF. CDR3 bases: TGTGCCAGCAGCTTAGTCCCAGTGGGTGTTTACAATGAGCAGTTCTTC.

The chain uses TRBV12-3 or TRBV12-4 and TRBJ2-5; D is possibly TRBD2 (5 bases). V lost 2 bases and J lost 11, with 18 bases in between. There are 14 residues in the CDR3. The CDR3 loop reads CASSLQAAAREQYF. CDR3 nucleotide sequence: TGTGCCAGCAGTTTACAGGCAGCAGCGAGGGAGCAGTACTTC.

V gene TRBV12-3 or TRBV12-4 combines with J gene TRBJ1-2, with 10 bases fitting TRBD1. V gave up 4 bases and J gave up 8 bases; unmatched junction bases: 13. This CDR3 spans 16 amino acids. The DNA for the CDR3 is TGTGCCAGCAGTTGGACCGGGACAGGGGCGGTTCGGGGCTACACCTTC. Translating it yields CASSWTGTGAVRGYTF.

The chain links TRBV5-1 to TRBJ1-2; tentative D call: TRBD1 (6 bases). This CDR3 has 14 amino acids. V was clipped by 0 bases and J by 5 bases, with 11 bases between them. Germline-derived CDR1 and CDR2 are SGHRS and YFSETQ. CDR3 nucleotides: TGCGCCAGCAGCTTGGAACAGGGCTTATATGGCTACACCTTC. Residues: CASSLEQGLYGYTF.

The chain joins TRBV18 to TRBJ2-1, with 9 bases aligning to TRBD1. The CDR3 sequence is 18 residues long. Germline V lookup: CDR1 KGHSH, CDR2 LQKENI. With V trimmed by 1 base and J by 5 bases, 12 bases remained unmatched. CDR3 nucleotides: TGTGCCAGCTCACCACTATTATTGGACAGGGGAAGCCACAATGAGCAGTTCTTC. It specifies CASSPLLLDRGSHNEQFF.

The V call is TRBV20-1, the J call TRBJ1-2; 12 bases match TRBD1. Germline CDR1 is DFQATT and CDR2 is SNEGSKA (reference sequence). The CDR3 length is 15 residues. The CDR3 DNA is TGCAGACCATCCGACCGGGACAGGGGGCATTATGGCTACACCTTC. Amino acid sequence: CRPSDRDRGHYGYTF.

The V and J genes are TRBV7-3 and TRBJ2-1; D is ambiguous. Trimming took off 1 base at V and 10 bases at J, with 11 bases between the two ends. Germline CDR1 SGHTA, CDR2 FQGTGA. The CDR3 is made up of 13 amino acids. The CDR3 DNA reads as TGTGCCAGCAGCTTAATAGGCAGTTTGGAGCAGTTCTTC. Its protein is CASSLIGSLEQFF.

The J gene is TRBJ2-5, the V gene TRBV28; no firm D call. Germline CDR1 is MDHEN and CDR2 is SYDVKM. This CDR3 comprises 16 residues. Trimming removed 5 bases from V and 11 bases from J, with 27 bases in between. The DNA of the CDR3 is TGTGCCAGCAGTACCCCCTCAGCGCCGATCTACAATGAGCAGTACTTC. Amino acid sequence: CASSTPSAPIYNEQYF. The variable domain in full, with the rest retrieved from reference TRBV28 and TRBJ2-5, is DVKVTQSSRYLVKRTGEKVFLECVQDMDHENMFWYRQDPGLGLRLIYFSYDVKMKEKGDIPEGYSVSREKKERFSLILESASTNQTSMYLCASSTPSAPIYNEQYFGPGTRLLVL.

CDR3 sequence: CASSYTAWTGELFF. In DNA, the CDR3 is TGTGCCAGCAGTTACACGGCATGGACCGGGGAGCTGTTTTTT. The chain is built from TRBV6-2 or TRBV6-3 and TRBJ2-2; D remains unclear. The germline V gene has CDR1 MNHEY and CDR2 SVGEGT. Trimming took off 2 bases at V and 5 bases at J, with 9 bases between the two ends. The CDR3 is 14 amino acids.

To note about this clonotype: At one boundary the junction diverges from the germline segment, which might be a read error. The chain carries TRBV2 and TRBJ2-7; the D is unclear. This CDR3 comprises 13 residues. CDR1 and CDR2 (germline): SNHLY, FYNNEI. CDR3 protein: CASRKEDLYERYF. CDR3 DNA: TGTGCCAGCAGGAAGGAAGATCTCTACGAGCGGTACTTC. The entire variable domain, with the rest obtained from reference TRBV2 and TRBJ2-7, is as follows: EPEVTQTPSHQVTQMGQEVILRCVPISNHLYFYWYRQILGQKVEFLVSFYNNEISEKSEIFDDQFSVERPDGSNFTLKIRSTKLEDSAMYFCASRKEDLYERYFGPGTRLTVT.

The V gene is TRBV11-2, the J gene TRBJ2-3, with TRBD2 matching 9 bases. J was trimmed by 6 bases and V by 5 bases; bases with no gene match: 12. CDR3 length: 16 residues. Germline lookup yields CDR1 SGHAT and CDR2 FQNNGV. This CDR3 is CASSTIAGEQWDTQYF. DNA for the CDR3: TGTGCCAGCAGCACTATAGCGGGGGAGCAGTGGGATACGCAGTATTTT.

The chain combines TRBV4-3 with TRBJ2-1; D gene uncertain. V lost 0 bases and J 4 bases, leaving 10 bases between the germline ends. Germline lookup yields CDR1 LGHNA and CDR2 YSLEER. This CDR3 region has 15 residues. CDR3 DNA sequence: TGCGCCAGCAGCCAAGATAAGGATGGGTACAATGAGCAGTTCTTC. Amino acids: CASSQDKDGYNEQFF.

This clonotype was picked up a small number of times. The CDR3 coding sequence is TGTGCCAGCAGTTCTGCGGGGCATTACAATGAGCAGTTCTTC. Translation gives CASSSAGHYNEQFF. This sequence joins TRBV12-3 or TRBV12-4 and TRBJ2-1; TRBD2 is a possible D gene (6 bases). V lost 4 bases and J lost 4, with 11 bases in between. This CDR3 has 14 amino acids.

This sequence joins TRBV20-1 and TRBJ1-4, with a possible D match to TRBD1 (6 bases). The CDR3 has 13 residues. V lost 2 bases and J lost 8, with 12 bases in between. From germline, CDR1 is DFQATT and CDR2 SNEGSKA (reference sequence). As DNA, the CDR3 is TGCAGTGCTAGATGGGGGCGGGAGGAAAAACTGTTTTTT. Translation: CSARWGREEKLFF.

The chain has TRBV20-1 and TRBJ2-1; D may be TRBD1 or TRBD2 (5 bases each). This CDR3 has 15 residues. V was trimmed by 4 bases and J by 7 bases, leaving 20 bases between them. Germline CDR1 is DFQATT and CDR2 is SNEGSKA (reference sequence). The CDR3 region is CSAIRSRDRGNEQFF. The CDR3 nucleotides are TGCAGTGCTATCAGGAGCCGGGACCGGGGAAATGAGCAGTTCTTC.